This T cell receptor beta chain is drawn from a study of identical twins. V dropped 4 bases and J dropped 4; count of bases not matched to a gene: 9. The CDR3 spans 15 residues. Germline assignment: CDR1 MNHEY and CDR2 SVGAGI. MiXCR was run by TCRdb on the 5' RACE reads, yielding one entry per CDR3 protein. The sample records 430,000 or so distinct CDR3 sequences, approximately 24% being singletons. These data were also reused for a study on T cells expressing NK-cell markers. As that study records: Dominant NKG2C+ clonotype frequencies of 1.0-7.0% of CD8+ T cells were measured in 5 or 6 donors.

The receptor comes from a woman younger than 30 in good health. The J gene is TRBJ2-7, the V gene TRBV6-5, with TRBD2 matching 8 bases. The sequencing input was CD4+ T cells sorted from blood. CDR3 residues: CASSLLSGSFYEQYF. The DNA of the CDR3 is TGTGCCAGCAGTTTATTGAGCGGGAGTTTTTACGAGCAGTACTTC.